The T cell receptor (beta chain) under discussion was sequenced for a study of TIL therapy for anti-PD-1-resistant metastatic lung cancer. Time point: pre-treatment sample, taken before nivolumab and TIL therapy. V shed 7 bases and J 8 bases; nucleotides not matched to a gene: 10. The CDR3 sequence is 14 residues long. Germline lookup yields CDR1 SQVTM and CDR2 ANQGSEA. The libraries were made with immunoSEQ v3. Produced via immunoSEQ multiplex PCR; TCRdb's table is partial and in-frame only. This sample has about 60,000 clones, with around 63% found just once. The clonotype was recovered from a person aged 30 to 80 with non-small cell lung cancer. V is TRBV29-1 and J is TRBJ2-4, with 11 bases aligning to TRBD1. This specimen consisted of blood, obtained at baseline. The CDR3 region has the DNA TGCAGCGGAGCGTTCCCGGGACAGGGGGACATTCAGTACTTC. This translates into CSGAFPGQGDIQYF.